The clone carrying this T cell receptor beta chain came up once. Its specificity is not known. The record originates from a study of regulatory T cells. The trim removed 1 base at V and 0 bases at J, leaving 0 bases unmatched. CDR3 length: 15 amino acids. Germline V gene data show CDR1 as KGHSH and CDR2 as LQKENI. Study-level results: In CD3G-deficient patients, conventional CD4+ T cells were enriched for hydrophobic CDR3 residues at positions 6 and 7. In patients, unique TRB V-J pairs were restricted and V/J usage skewed, especially in Tregs.

Every patient with CD3G deficiency had evidence of autoimmunity. Patients aged 2 to 39 years had fewer naive and more memory CD4+ and CD8+ T cells. Amplification used 52 TRBV primers and 13 TRBJ primers. TCRdb's table, derived via immunoSEQ multiplex PCR, lists solely in-frame clones and lacks some. Of under 35,000 clones detected, about 93% appear once; the ten largest clones hold over 0.85%. The chain carries TRBV18 and TRBJ2-7; 10 positions match TRBD1. Sequences were obtained from conventional CD4+ T cells sorted from blood. The receptor was isolated from a child younger than 10 with CD3G deficiency. The CDR3 sequence is CASSPRTGGSYEQYF. The CDR3 DNA reads as TGTGCCAGCTCACCACGGACAGGGGGCTCCTACGAGCAGTACTTC.